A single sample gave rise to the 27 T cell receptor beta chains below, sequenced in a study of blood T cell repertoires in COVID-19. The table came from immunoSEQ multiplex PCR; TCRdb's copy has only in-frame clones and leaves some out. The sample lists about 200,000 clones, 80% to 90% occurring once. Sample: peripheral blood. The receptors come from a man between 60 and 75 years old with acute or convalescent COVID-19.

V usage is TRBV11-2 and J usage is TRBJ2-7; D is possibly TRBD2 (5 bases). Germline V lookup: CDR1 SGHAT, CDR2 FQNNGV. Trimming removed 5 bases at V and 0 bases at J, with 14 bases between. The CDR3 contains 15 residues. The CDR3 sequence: CASSRDWTGSYEQYF. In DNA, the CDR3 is TGTGCCAGCAGCCGTGATTGGACTGGCTCCTACGAGCAGTACTTC.

The CDR3 DNA reads TGCGCCAGCAGCCCTCTTGCAGGGGGCGATGCCGGGGAGCTGTTTTTT. Protein product: CASSPLAGGDAGELFF. The rearrangement links TRBV5-1 to TRBJ2-2; 8 bases match TRBD1. The CDR3 contains 16 residues. The germline CDR1 and CDR2 sequences are SGHRS and YFSETQ. Trimming took 4 bases from V and 6 from J; bases not matched to a gene: 11. Full variable domain (missing parts from reference TRBV5-1 and TRBJ2-2): KAGVTQTPRYLIKTRGQQVTLSCSPISGHRSVSWYQQTPGQGLQFLFEYFSETQRNKGNFPGRFSGRQFSNSRSEMNVSTLELGDSALYLCASSPLAGGDAGELFFGEGSRLTVL.

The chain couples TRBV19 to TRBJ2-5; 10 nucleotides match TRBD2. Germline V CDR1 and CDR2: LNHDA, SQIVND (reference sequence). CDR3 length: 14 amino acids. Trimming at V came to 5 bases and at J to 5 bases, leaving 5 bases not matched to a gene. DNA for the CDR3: TGTGCCAGTAGTTCTAGCGGGAGAGGTGAGACCCAGTACTTC. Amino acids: CASSSSGRGETQYF.

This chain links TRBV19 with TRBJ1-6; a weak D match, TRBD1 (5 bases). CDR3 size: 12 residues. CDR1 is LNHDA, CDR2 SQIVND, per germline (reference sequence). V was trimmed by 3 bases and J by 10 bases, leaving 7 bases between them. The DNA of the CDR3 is TGTGCCAGTAGTATCGGGGGGTCACCCCTCCACTTT. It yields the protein CASSIGGSPLHF.

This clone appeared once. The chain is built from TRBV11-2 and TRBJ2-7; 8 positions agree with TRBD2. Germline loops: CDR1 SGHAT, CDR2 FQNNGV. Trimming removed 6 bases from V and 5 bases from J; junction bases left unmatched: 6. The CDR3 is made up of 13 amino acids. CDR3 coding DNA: TGTGCCAGCAGAGCGGGAGTGATGAACGAGCAGTACTTC. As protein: CASRAGVMNEQYF. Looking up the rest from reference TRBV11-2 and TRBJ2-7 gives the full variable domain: EAGVAQSPRYKIIEKRQSVAFWCNPISGHATLYWYQQILGQGPKLLIQFQNNGVVDDSQLPKDRFSAERLKGVDSTLKIQPAKLEDSAVYLCASRAGVMNEQYFGPGTRLTVT.

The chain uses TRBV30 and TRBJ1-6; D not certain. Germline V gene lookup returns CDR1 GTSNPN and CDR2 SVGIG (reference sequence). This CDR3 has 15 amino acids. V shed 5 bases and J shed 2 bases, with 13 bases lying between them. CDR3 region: CAWRTGSAYNSPLHF. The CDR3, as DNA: TGTGCCTGGCGGACTGGATCGGCCTATAATTCACCCCTCCACTTT.

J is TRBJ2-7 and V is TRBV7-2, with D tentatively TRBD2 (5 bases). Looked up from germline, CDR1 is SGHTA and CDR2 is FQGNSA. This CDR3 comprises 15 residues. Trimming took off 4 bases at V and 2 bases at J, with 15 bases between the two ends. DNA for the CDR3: TGTGCCAGCAGCTCTTTCCCCGGAGGCGCCTACGAGCAGTACTTC. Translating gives CASSSFPGGAYEQYF.

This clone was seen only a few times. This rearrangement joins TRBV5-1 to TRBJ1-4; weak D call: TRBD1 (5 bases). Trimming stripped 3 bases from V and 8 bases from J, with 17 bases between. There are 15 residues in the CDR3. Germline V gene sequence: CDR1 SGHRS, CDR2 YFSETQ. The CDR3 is CASSSRGGRSEKLFF. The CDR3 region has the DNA TGCGCCAGCAGCTCGAGGGGCGGGAGAAGCGAAAAACTGTTTTTT. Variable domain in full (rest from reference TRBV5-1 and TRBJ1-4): KAGVTQTPRYLIKTRGQQVTLSCSPISGHRSVSWYQQTPGQGLQFLFEYFSETQRNKGNFPGRFSGRQFSNSRSEMNVSTLELGDSALYLCASSSRGGRSEKLFFGSGTQLSVL.

The CDR3 region has the DNA TGTGCCATCAGTGAGTCGAGTCTCGGAAACACCATATATTTT. It specifies CAISESSLGNTIYF. The rearrangement links TRBV10-3 to TRBJ1-3; D gene unclear. Germline V gene data show CDR1 as ENHRY and CDR2 as SYGVKD. The CDR3 totals 14 residues. V was pared by 0 bases and J by 4 bases, with 7 bases between.

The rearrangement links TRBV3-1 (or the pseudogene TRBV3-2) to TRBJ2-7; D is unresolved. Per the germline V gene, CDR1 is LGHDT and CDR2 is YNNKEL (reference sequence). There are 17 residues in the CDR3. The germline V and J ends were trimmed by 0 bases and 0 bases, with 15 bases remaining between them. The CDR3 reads CASSQEPRRGVSYEQYF. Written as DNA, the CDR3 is TGTGCCAGCAGCCAAGAACCTCGGCGCGGAGTCTCCTACGAGCAGTACTTC.

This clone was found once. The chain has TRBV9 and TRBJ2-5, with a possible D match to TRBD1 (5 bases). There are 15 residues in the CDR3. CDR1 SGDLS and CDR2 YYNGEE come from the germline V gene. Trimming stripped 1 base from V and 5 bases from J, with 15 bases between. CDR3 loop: CASSVLGALRETQYF. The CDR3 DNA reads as TGTGCCAGCAGCGTACTTGGGGCGCTCAGGGAGACCCAGTACTTC.

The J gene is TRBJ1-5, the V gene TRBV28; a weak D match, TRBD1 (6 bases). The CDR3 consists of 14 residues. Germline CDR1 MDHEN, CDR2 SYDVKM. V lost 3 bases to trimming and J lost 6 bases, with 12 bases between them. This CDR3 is CASSFGGGGQPQHF. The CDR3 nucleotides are TGTGCCAGCAGTTTTGGGGGCGGGGGTCAGCCCCAGCATTTT.

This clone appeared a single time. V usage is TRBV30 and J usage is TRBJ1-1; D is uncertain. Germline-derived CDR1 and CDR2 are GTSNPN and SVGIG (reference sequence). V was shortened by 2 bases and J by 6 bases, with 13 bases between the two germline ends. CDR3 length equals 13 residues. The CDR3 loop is CAWSFQVGSEAFF. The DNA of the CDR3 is TGTGCCTGGAGTTTCCAGGTGGGCTCTGAAGCTTTCTTT.

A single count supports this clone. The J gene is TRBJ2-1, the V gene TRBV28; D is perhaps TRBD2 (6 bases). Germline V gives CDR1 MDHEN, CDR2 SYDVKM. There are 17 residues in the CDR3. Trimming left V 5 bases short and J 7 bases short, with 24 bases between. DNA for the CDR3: TGTGCCAGCAGTCCCCCGGCGGGGCGCCCGCTTTGGAATGAGCAGTTCTTC. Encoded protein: CASSPPAGRPLWNEQFF.

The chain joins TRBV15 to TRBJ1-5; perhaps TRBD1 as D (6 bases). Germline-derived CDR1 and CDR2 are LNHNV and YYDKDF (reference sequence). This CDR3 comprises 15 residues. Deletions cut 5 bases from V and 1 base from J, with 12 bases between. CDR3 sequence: CATSLAGVSNQPQHF. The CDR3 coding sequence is TGTGCCACCAGCCTCGCAGGGGTAAGCAATCAGCCCCAGCATTTT.

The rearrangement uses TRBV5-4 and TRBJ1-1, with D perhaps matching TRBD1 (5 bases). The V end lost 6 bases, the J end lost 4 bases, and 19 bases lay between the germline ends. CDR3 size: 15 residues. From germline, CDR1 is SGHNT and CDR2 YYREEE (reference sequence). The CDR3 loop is CASTMGGSKSTEAFF. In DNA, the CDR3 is TGTGCCAGCACCATGGGGGGGTCTAAGAGCACTGAAGCTTTCTTT.

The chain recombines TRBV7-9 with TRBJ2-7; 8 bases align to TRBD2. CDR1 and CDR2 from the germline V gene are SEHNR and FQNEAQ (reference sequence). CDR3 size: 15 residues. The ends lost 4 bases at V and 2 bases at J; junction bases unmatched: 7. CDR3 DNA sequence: TGTGCCAGCAGCTCACCCCGGCGGGAGGCCTACGAGCAGTACTTC. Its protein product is CASSSPRREAYEQYF.

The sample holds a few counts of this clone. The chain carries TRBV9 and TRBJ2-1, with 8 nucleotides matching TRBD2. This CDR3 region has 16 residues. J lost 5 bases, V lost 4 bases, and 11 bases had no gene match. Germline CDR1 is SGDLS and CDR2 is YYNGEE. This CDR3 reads CASSTRSTGGDNEQFF. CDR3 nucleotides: TGTGCCAGCAGCACCCGTTCCACCGGGGGGGACAATGAGCAGTTCTTC.

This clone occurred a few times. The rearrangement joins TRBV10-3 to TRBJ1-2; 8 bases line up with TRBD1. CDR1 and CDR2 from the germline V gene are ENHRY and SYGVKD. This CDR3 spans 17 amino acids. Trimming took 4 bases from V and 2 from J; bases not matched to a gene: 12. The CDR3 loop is CAISGAQGESPNYGYTF. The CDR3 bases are TGTGCCATCAGTGGGGCACAGGGGGAAAGTCCCAACTATGGCTACACCTTC.

The CDR3 reads CASSQDPGGRNQPQHF. As DNA, the CDR3 is TGCGCCAGCAGCCAAGATCCAGGGGGCAGGAATCAGCCCCAGCATTTT. The chain uses TRBV4-1 and TRBJ1-5, with 8 nucleotides matching TRBD1. V shed 0 bases, J shed 4 bases, and the junction held 5 bases outside the gene matches. There are 16 residues in the CDR3. CDR1 MGHRA and CDR2 YSYEKL come from the germline V gene.

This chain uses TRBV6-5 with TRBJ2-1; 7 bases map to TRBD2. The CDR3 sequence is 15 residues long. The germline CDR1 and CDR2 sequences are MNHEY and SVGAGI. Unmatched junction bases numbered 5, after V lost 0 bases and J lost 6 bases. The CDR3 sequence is CASSYSTAGFNEQFF. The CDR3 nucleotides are TGTGCCAGCAGTTACTCCACAGCGGGATTCAATGAGCAGTTCTTC.

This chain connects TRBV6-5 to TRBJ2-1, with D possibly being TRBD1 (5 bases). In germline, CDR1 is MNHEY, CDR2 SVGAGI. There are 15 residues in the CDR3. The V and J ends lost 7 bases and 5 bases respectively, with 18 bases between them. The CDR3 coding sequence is TGTGCCAGCAATGCCGTCTGGGGCGCACACAATGAGCAGTTCTTC. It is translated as CASNAVWGAHNEQFF.

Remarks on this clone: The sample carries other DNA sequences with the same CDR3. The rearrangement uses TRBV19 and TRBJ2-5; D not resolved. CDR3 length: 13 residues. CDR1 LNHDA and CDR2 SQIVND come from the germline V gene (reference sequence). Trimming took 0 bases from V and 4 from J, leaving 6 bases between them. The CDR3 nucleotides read TGTGCCAGTAGTATAGATCGAGGAGAGACCCAGTACTTC. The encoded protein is CASSIDRGETQYF.

DNA for the CDR3: TGTGCCACCCGTCCCTCGACTAGTGTCACCGGGGAGCTGTTTTTT. This codes for CATRPSTSVTGELFF. The V call is TRBV15, the J call TRBJ2-2; weak D call: TRBD2 (6 bases). CDR3 length: 15 amino acids. In germline, CDR1 is LNHNV, CDR2 YYDKDF (reference sequence). V gave up 8 bases and J gave up 4 bases, with 17 bases separating them.

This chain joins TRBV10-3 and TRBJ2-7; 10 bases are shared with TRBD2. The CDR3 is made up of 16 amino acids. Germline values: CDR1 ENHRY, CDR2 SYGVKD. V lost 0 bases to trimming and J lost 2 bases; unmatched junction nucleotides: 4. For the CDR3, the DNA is TGTGCCATCAGTGAGTCGTGGACTAGCGGAACCTACGAGCAGTACTTC. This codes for CAISESWTSGTYEQYF.

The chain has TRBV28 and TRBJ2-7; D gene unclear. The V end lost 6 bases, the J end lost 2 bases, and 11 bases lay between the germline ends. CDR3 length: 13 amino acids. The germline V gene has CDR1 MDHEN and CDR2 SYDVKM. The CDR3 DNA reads TGTGCCAGCAGGTCGACGACAACCTACGAGCAGTACTTC. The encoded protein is CASRSTTTYEQYF.

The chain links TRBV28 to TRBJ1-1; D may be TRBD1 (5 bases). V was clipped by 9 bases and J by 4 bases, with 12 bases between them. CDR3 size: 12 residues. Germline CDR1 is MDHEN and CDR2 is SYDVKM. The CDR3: CASQGWGTEAFF. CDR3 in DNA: TGTGCCAGTCAGGGCTGGGGCACTGAAGCTTTCTTT.